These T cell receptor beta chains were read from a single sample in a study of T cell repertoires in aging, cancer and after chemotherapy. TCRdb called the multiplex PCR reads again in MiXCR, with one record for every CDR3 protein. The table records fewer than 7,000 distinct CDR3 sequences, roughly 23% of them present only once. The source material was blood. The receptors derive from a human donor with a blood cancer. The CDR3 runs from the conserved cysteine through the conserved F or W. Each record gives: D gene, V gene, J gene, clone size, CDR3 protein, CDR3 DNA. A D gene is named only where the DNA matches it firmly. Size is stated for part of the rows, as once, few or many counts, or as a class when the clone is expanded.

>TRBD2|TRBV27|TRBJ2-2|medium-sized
CASRPLSGGAAGELFF
TGTGCCAGCCGACCCTTAAGCGGGGGGGCCGCCGGGGAGCTGTTTTTT
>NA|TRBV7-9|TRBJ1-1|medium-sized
CASSLAAGGGNTEAFF
TGTGCCAGCAGCTTAGCGGCGGGAGGAGGGAACACTGAAGCTTTCTTT
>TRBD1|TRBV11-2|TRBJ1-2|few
CASSFGQGVVYGYTF
TGTGCCAGCAGCTTTGGCCAGGGGGTTGTCTATGGCTACACCTTC
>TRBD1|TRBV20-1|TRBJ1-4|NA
CSAGQGTGEKLFF
TGCAGTGCTGGACAGGGGACCGGGGAAAAACTGTTTTTT
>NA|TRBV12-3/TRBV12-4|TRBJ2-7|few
CASSLTGGSYEQYF
TGTGCCAGCAGTTTAACCGGGGGCTCCTACGAGCAGTACTTC
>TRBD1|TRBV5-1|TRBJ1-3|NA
CASSLGQGGNTIYF
TGCGCCAGCAGCTTGGGACAGGGTGGAAACACCATATATTTT
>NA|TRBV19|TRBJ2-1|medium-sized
CASSKTYYNEQFF
TGTGCCAGTAGCAAAACATACTACAATGAGCAGTTCTTC
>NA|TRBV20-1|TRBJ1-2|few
CSASHSGGYTF
TGCAGTGCTAGTCACTCTGGTGGCTACACCTTC
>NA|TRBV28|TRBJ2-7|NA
CASSLRDEQYF
TGTGCCAGCAGTTTGCGTGACGAGCAGTACTTC
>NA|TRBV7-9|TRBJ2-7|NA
CASSLVAQDYPPYEQYF
TGTGCCAGCAGCTTAGTCGCCCAGGACTATCCACCCTACGAGCAGTACTTC
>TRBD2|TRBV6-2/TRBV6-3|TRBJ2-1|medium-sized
CASRTTGTSEQFF
TGTGCCAGCAGAACGACCGGGACTAGTGAGCAGTTCTTC
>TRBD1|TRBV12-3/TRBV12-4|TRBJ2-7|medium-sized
CASRRDRVNEQYF
TGTGCCAGCAGGCGGGACAGGGTAAACGAGCAGTACTTC
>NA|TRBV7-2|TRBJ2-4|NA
CASRLKGGAAKNIQYF
TGTGCCAGCAGACTTAAGGGGGGGGCGGCCAAAAACATTCAGTACTTC
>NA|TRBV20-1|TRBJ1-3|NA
CSAVDAAGNTIYF
TGCAGTGCCGTCGATGCTGCTGGAAACACCATATATTTT
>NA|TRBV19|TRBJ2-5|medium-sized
CASSIGGIQETQYF
TGTGCCAGTAGTATTGGGGGGATCCAAGAGACCCAGTACTTC
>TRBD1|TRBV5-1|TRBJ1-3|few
CASSLDQGAGNTIYF
TGCGCCAGCAGCTTGGATCAGGGGGCTGGAAACACCATATATTTT
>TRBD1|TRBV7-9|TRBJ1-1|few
CASSFDRETEAFF
TGTGCCAGCAGCTTCGACAGGGAAACTGAAGCTTTCTTT
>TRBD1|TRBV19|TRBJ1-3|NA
CASWDRAGNTIYF
TGTGCCAGTTGGGACAGAGCTGGAAACACCATATATTTT
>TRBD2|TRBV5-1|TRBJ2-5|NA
CARSQTSPPETQYF
TGCGCCAGAAGCCAGACTAGCCCCCCTGAGACCCAGTACTTC
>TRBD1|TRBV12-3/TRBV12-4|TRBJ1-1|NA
CASSYRTGRNTEAFF
TGTGCCAGCAGTTACAGGACAGGGCGGAACACTGAAGCTTTCTTT
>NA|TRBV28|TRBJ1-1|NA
CASGSGSHRRAFF
TGTGCCAGCGGGTCCGGGTCTCACCGTAGAGCTTTCTTT
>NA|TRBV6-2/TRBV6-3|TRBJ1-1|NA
CASSRARGVQMNTEAFF
TGTGCCAGCAGTAGGGCCCGCGGGGTCCAGATGAACACTGAAGCTTTCTTT
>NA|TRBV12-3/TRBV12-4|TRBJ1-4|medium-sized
CASRSGTRGEKLFF
TGTGCCAGCAGATCCGGGACCAGGGGTGAAAAACTGTTTTTT
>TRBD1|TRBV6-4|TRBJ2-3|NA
CASSDGEGATDTQYF
TGTGCCAGCAGTGACGGAGAGGGGGCCACAGATACGCAGTATTTT
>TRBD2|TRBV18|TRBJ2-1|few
CASSPPSGRNNEQFF
TGTGCCAGCTCACCACCTAGCGGGAGGAACAATGAGCAGTTCTTC
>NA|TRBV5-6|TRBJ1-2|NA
CASSYIRVANYGYTF
TGTGCCAGCAGCTATATCAGGGTAGCTAACTATGGCTACACCTTC
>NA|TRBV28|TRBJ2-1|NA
CASNPSPYNEQFF
TGTGCCAGCAACCCCTCCCCCTACAATGAGCAGTTCTTC
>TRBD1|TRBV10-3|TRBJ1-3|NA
CAISEGGNSGNTIYF
TGTGCCATCAGTGAAGGGGGCAACTCTGGAAACACCATATATTTT
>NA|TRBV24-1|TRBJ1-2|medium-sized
CATSDSKGGGAGYGYTF
TGTGCCACCAGTGATTCCAAAGGAGGAGGGGCTGGCTATGGCTACACCTTC